Below are 3 T cell receptor beta chains sequenced from a single sample in a study of cytomegalovirus exposure and HLA in healthy donors. PCR amplification relied on 60 Vbeta primers (plus 13 Jbeta primers). TCRdb's table, derived via immunoSEQ multiplex PCR, lists solely in-frame clones and lacks some. The sample holds 130,000 or so clones, roughly 81% seen once. Source material: PBMCs. Receptors were obtained from a female donor in good health and CMV-seronegative.

The DNA of the CDR3 is TGTGCCACCAGCAGAGGTGGACTAGCGGGAGCGGGGGAGACCCAGTACTTC. It is translated as CATSRGGLAGAGETQYF. The genes are TRBV15 and TRBJ2-5; 13 bases align to TRBD2. This CDR3 is built from 17 residues. J gave up 5 bases and V 1 base, and 7 bases lay outside the gene matches. Germline V gene sequence: CDR1 LNHNV, CDR2 YYDKDF (reference sequence).

The rearrangement joins TRBV19 to TRBJ1-1; D may be TRBD1 (5 bases). V gave up 6 bases and J gave up 2 bases, with 10 bases separating them. The CDR3 runs 13 residues. Germline CDR1 is LNHDA and CDR2 is SQIVND (reference sequence). The CDR3 region is CASRDSVNTEAFF. CDR3 DNA sequence: TGTGCCAGTAGAGACAGTGTCAACACTGAAGCTTTCTTT.

The rearrangement joins TRBV4-1 to TRBJ1-1, with D maybe TRBD1 (5 bases). Trimming removed 0 bases at V and 8 bases at J, with 16 bases between. CDR3 length: 15 amino acids. The germline CDR1 and CDR2 sequences are MGHRA and YSYEKL. CDR3 sequence (DNA): TGCGCCAGCAGCCAAGAAGGAGGGACTTCGAAAGAAGCTTTCTTT. This translates into CASSQEGGTSKEAFF.